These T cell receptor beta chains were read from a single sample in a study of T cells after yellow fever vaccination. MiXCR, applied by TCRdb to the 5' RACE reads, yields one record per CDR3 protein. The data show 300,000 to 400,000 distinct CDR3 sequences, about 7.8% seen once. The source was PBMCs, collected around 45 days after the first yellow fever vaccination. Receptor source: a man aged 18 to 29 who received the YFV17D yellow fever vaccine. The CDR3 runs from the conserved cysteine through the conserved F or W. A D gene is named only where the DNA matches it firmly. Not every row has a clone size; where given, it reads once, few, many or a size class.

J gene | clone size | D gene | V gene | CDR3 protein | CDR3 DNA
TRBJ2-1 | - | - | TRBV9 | CASSRGEGASYNEQFF | TGTGCCAGCAGCAGAGGGGAGGGGGCTTCCTACAATGAGCAGTTCTTC
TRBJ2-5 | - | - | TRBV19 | CASGTSTVQETQYF | TGTGCCAGCGGCACCTCGACAGTACAAGAGACCCAGTACTTC
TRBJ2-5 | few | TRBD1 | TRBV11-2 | CASSPGPGQGETQYF | TGTGCCAGCAGTCCCGGCCCGGGACAGGGAGAGACCCAGTACTTC
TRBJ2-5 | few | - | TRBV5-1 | CASSLRIMHEETQYF | TGCGCCAGCAGCCTCAGGATTATGCATGAAGAGACCCAGTACTTC
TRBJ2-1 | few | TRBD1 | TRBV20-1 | CSARGSTGGYNEQFF | TGCAGTGCTAGAGGTTCGACAGGGGGCTACAATGAGCAGTTCTTC
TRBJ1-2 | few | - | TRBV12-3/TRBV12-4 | CASSRGGQSAF | TGTGCCAGCAGCCGTGGGGGGCAGTCTGCCTTC
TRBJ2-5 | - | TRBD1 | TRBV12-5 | CASGPDRAWETQYF | TGTGCTAGTGGCCCCGACAGGGCGTGGGAGACCCAGTACTTC
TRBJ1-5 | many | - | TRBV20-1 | CSARKGGQPQHF | TGCAGTGCTAGAAAGGGCGGTCAGCCCCAGCATTTT
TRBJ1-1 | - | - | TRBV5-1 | CASSLEWGTEAFF | TGCGCCAGCAGCTTGGAGTGGGGAACTGAAGCTTTCTTT
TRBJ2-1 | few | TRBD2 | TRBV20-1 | CSAPGLAGGTGQFF | TGCAGTGCTCCGGGACTAGCGGGGGGGACGGGGCAGTTCTTC
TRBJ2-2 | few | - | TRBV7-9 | CASSLDGQRNTGELFF | TGTGCCAGCAGCTTAGACGGTCAACGGAACACCGGGGAGCTGTTTTTT
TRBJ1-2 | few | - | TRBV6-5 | CASRPRAGEGFGYTF | TGTGCCAGCAGGCCCAGGGCCGGGGAGGGGTTTGGCTACACCTTC
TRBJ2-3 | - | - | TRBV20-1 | CSATTGTNTDTQYF | TGCAGTGCAACCACGGGGACGAACACAGATACGCAGTATTTT
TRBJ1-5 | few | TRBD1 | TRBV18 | CASSPRQGASNQPQHF | TGTGCCAGCTCACCAAGACAGGGGGCAAGCAATCAGCCCCAGCATTTT
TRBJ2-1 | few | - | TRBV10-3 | CAIRGNNEQFF | TGTGCCATCAGAGGTAACAATGAGCAGTTCTTC
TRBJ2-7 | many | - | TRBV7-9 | CASSPPGGSASYEQYF | TGTGCCAGCAGCCCCCCTGGGGGGTCGGCGTCCTACGAGCAGTACTTC
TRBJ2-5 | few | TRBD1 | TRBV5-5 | CASSSPGTGYETQYF | TGTGCCAGCAGCTCGCCCGGGACAGGGTACGAGACCCAGTACTTC
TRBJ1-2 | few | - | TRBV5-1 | CASSIDRPNYGYTF | TGCGCCAGCAGCATTGACAGGCCTAACTATGGCTACACCTTC
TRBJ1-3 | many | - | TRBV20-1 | CSAPEGFGNTIYF | TGCAGTGCGCCCGAGGGCTTTGGAAACACCATATATTTT
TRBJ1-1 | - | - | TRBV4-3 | CASSQLGMNTEAFF | TGCGCCAGCAGCCAACTGGGGATGAACACTGAAGCTTTCTTT
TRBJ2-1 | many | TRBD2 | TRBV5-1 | CASSLLVAGSYNEQFF | TGCGCCAGCAGCTTGTTGGTAGCGGGATCCTACAATGAGCAGTTCTTC
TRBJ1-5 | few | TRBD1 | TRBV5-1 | CASSVGGGQGGNQPQHF | TGCGCCAGCAGCGTCGGCGGGGGACAGGGTGGGAATCAGCCCCAGCATTTT
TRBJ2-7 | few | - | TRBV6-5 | CASSSVGTASYEQYF | TGTGCCAGCAGTTCCGTGGGTACAGCGAGCTACGAGCAGTACTTC
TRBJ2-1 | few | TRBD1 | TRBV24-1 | CATSALGKQGSGTYNEQFF | TGTGCCACCAGTGCCCTTGGAAAACAGGGGAGTGGCACCTACAATGAGCAGTTCTTC
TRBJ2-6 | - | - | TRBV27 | CASSLLQTSGANVLTF | TGTGCCAGCAGTTTGCTGCAGACTTCTGGGGCCAACGTCCTGACTTTC
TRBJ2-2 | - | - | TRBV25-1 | CASSDHRTGELFF | TGTGCCAGCAGTGACCACCGGACCGGGGAGCTGTTTTTT
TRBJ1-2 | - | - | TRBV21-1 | CASSKDQFGGTENYGYTF | TGTGCCAGCAGCAAAGATCAGTTTGGGGGGACGGAAAACTATGGCTACACCTTC
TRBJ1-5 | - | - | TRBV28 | CASNRQINQPQHF | TGTGCCAGCAACCGGCAAATCAATCAGCCCCAGCATTTT
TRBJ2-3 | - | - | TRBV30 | CAWASTDTQYF | TGTGCCTGGGCCTCCACAGATACGCAGTATTTT
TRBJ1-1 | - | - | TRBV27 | CASSSFGHTEAFF | TGTGCCAGCAGTTCGTTCGGACACACTGAAGCTTTCTTT
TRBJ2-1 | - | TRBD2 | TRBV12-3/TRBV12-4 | CASRRTTSINEQFF | TGTGCCAGCAGGCGTACGACTAGCATCAATGAGCAGTTCTTC
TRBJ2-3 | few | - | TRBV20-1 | CSAKWDTTDTQYF | TGCAGTGCTAAATGGGACACCACAGATACGCAGTATTTT
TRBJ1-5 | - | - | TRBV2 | CASSEGQGYSTQPQHF | TGTGCCAGCAGTGAAGGCCAGGGATATTCTACTCAGCCCCAGCATTTT
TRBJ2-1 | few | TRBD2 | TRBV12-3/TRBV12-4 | CASSLSLAAHNEQFF | TGTGCCAGCAGTTTATCACTAGCGGCCCACAATGAGCAGTTCTTC
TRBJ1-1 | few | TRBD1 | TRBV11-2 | CASRPGQYMNTEAFF | TGTGCCAGCAGACCGGGACAGTACATGAACACTGAAGCTTTCTTT
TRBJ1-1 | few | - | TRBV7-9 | CASSPKGIEAFF | TGTGCCAGCAGCCCAAAAGGGATTGAAGCTTTCTTT
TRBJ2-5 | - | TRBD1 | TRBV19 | CASGAGGVETQYF | TGTGCCAGTGGGGCAGGGGGCGTAGAGACCCAGTACTTC
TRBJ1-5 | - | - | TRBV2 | CASMSGITAGFQHF | TGTGCCAGCATGAGTGGAATAACTGCTGGCTTCCAGCATTTT
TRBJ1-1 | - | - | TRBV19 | CASSIFGQSEAFF | TGTGCCAGTAGTATTTTTGGTCAGAGTGAAGCTTTCTTT
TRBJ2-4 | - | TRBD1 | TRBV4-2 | CASSQEGTVAKNIQYF | TGTGCCAGCAGCCAAGAAGGGACAGTAGCCAAAAACATTCAGTACTTC
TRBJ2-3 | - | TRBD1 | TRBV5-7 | CASSIGTAKRTDTQYF | TGTGCCAGCAGCATCGGGACAGCTAAACGCACAGATACGCAGTATTTT
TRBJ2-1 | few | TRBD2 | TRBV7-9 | CASSLLAGGSLYNEQFF | TGTGCCAGCAGCTTACTAGCGGGGGGGAGCTTGTACAATGAGCAGTTCTTC
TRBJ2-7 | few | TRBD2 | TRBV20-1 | CSARQSGAYEQYF | TGCAGTGCTAGGCAAAGCGGGGCCTACGAGCAGTACTTC
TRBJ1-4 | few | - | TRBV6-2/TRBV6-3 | CASTRHATNEKLFF | TGTGCCAGCACGAGACACGCAACTAATGAAAAACTGTTTTTT
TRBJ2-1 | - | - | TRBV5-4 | CASSWTVHNEQFF | TGTGCCAGCAGCTGGACAGTCCACAATGAGCAGTTCTTC
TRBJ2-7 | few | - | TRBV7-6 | CASSARGGVHEQYF | TGTGCCAGCAGCGCGAGGGGTGGAGTCCACGAGCAGTACTTC
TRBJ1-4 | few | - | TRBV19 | CASSSWTDEKLFF | TGTGCCAGTAGTTCCTGGACAGATGAAAAACTGTTTTTT
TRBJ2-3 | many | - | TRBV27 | CASSLSPRLGADTQYF | TGTGCCAGCAGTTTATCCCCGAGACTAGGCGCAGATACGCAGTATTTT
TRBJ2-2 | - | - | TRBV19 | CASSIEGRANGELFF | TGTGCCAGTAGTATTGAAGGCAGGGCCAACGGGGAGCTGTTTTTT
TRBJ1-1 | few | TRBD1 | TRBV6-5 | CASSYSPPTGAPEAFF | TGTGCCAGCAGTTACTCGCCCCCAACAGGGGCCCCTGAAGCTTTCTTT